A single sample gave rise to the 24 T cell receptor beta chains below, sequenced in a study of CD8 T cells in ankylosing spondylitis. Via MiXCR, TCRdb re-called the 5' RACE reads, giving one row per CDR3 protein. The sample lists about 220,000 distinct CDR3 sequences, about 10% seen once, with roughly a fifth in the top ten. The specimen was blood, either unsorted or a sorted T cell fraction (not recorded which). The origin of the receptors is a male donor with ankylosing spondylitis or in good health (not recorded which).

V gene TRBV9 combines with J gene TRBJ2-1; D assignment may be TRBD1 or TRBD2 (7 bases each). The CDR3 covers 16 residues. The germline V and J ends were trimmed by 0 bases and 4 bases, with 14 bases remaining between them. Looked up from germline, CDR1 is SGDLS and CDR2 is YYNGEE. The CDR3: CASSVGEGAAYNEQFF. As DNA, the CDR3 is TGTGCCAGCAGCGTAGGGGAGGGGGCCGCTTACAATGAGCAGTTCTTC.

This chain joins TRBV12-3 or TRBV12-4 and TRBJ1-1, with 9 bases identical to TRBD1. This CDR3 spans 15 amino acids. Trimming at V came to 7 bases and at J to 0 bases, leaving 6 bases not matched to a gene. The CDR3 reads CASTTGGTMNTEAFF. The CDR3 DNA reads TGTGCCAGCACGACAGGGGGAACCATGAACACTGAAGCTTTCTTT.

This clonotype was seen at least ten times. The chain has TRBV2 and TRBJ1-2, with 9 bases fitting TRBD1. Germline CDR1 reads SNHLY; CDR2 reads FYNNEI. This CDR3 comprises 16 residues. Trimming cost V 5 bases and J 8 bases; bases outside gene matches: 15. Here the CDR3 DNA reads TGTGCCAGCAGTAGTGACAGGGGGATCCTAAAGGGCGGCTACACCTTC. Amino acids: CASSSDRGILKGGYTF.

This clonotype appeared a few times. The chain combines TRBV3-1 with TRBJ2-2; unclear D gene. V lost 4 bases and J 4 bases, leaving 10 bases between the germline ends. The CDR3 has 14 residues. In germline, CDR1 is LGHDT, CDR2 YNNKEL (reference sequence). The CDR3 nucleotides are TGTGCCAGCAGCCCTCTTAGAACCACCGGGGAGCTGTTTTTT. It encodes CASSPLRTTGELFF.

The chain is built from TRBV5-1 and TRBJ1-6; perhaps TRBD1 as D (5 bases). Trimming stripped 0 bases from V and 9 bases from J, with 10 bases between. Germline V gives CDR1 SGHRS, CDR2 YFSETQ. The CDR3 is made up of 14 amino acids. The CDR3 loop is CASSLELGGSPLHF. The CDR3 DNA sequence: TGCGCCAGCAGCTTGGAATTGGGGGGTTCACCCCTCCACTTT. Looking up the rest from reference TRBV5-1 and TRBJ1-6 gives the full variable domain: KAGVTQTPRYLIKTRGQQVTLSCSPISGHRSVSWYQQTPGQGLQFLFEYFSETQRNKGNFPGRFSGRQFSNSRSEMNVSTLELGDSALYLCASSLELGGSPLHFGNGTRLTVT.

This clonotype was seen repeatedly, ten times or more. V gene TRBV7-2 combines with J gene TRBJ2-5; 7 bases fit TRBD1. CDR3 length: 14 residues. Trimming removed 5 bases from V and 2 bases from J; junction bases left unmatched: 5. Germline lookup yields CDR1 SGHTA and CDR2 FQGNSA. The CDR3 protein is CASSRTGVQETQYF. Here the CDR3 DNA reads TGTGCCAGCAGCCGGACAGGCGTACAAGAGACCCAGTACTTC.

This clonotype occurred a few times. The chain employs TRBV12-3 or TRBV12-4 and TRBJ1-1; 7 nucleotides align to TRBD1. V trimming: 3 bases; J trimming: 3 bases; junction bases outside the gene matches: 4. This CDR3 has 14 residues. Here the CDR3 reads CASSLKTGYTEAFF. The CDR3 region has the DNA TGTGCCAGCAGTTTGAAGACAGGGTACACTGAAGCTTTCTTT.

This sequence joins TRBV12-3 or TRBV12-4 and TRBJ1-4; D gene unclear. The germline V and J ends were trimmed by 7 bases and 4 bases, with 16 bases remaining between them. This CDR3 has 15 amino acids. The CDR3 protein is CASMPPWQSNEKLFF. The CDR3, as DNA: TGTGCCAGCATGCCACCATGGCAGAGTAATGAAAAACTGTTTTTT.

This clonotype was seen many times. The rearrangement joins TRBV20-1 to TRBJ1-2; the match to TRBD1 covers 7 bases. The CDR3 is made up of 14 amino acids. Germline V gene lookup returns CDR1 DFQATT and CDR2 SNEGSKA (reference sequence). The junction had 6 bases not matched to a gene; V was cut back by 5 bases and J by 0 bases. CDR3 bases: TGCAGTGCTGTAGGACAGGTGTCTAACTATGGCTACACCTTC. This codes for CSAVGQVSNYGYTF.

In its sample, this clonotype was seen many times. The chain couples TRBV7-2 to TRBJ2-3; 9 bases are shared with TRBD2. With V trimmed by 5 bases and J by 2 bases, 5 bases remained unmatched. The CDR3 contains 15 residues. CDR1 and CDR2 (germline): SGHTA, FQGNSA. The CDR3 DNA reads as TGTGCCAGCAGCCAAGCTAGCGGGATCACAGATACGCAGTATTTT. As protein: CASSQASGITDTQYF. The full variable domain, completed using reference TRBV7-2 and TRBJ2-3, is GAGVSQSPSNKVTEKGKDVELRCDPISGHTALYWYRQSLGQGLEFLIYFQGNSAPDKSGLPSDRFSAERTGGSVSTLTIQRTQQEDSAVYLCASSQASGITDTQYFGPGTRLTVL.

This clonotype was detected many times. The chain employs TRBV5-1 and TRBJ1-6; D possibly corresponds to TRBD1 (5 bases). The CDR3 covers 14 residues. Germline V gives CDR1 SGHRS, CDR2 YFSETQ. Trimming stripped 4 bases from V and 2 bases from J, with 7 bases between. CDR3 bases: TGCGCCAGCAGCCCGGGGGCCTATAATTCACCCCTCCACTTT. This gives the protein CASSPGAYNSPLHF.

This clonotype appeared a single time. With a much larger clone just one base away, this may be a read error. The CDR3 ends on some other residue instead of the conserved phenylalanine or tryptophan, so this is likely a read error. The V call is TRBV5-1, the J call TRBJ2-1; D is perhaps TRBD1 (5 bases). V was shortened by 3 bases and J by 6 bases, with 13 bases between the two germline ends. The CDR3 is 14 residues long. Germline V gene sequence: CDR1 SGHRS, CDR2 YFSETQ. CDR3 sequence: CASSSLDIANEQFV. The CDR3 DNA is TGCGCCAGCAGCTCCCTGGACATCGCCAATGAGCAGTTCGTC.

The genes are TRBV27 and TRBJ2-5; D is unclear. Trimming cost V 3 bases and J 0 bases, with 5 bases left between them. CDR1 MNHEY and CDR2 SMNVEV come from the germline V gene (reference sequence). The CDR3 totals 13 residues. CDR3 coding DNA: TGTGCCAGCAGTTTCCCGTACCAAGAGACCCAGTACTTC. Translating it yields CASSFPYQETQYF.

For this clonotype: The germline gene is not matched at one end of the junction; a read error may be the cause. V gene TRBV19 combines with J gene TRBJ1-1; weak D call: TRBD1 (6 bases). Looked up from germline, CDR1 is LNHDA and CDR2 is SQIVND (reference sequence). This CDR3 is built from 15 residues. DNA of the CDR3: TGTGCCAGTAGTACCGGAGGGGGGGGGAACCCTGAAGCTTTCTTT. The encoded protein is CASSTGGGGNPEAFF.

This clonotype was seen repeatedly, ten times or more. The chain has TRBV20-1 and TRBJ2-7; 8 bases agree with TRBD2. V gave up 3 bases and J gave up 1 base; unmatched junction bases: 17. The CDR3 covers 18 residues. Germline loops: CDR1 DFQATT, CDR2 SNEGSKA (reference sequence). CDR3 in DNA: TGCAGTGCTAGGGTAGAGTGGAGAGCGGGGGCCCTATCCTACGAGCAGTACTTC. Its protein is CSARVEWRAGALSYEQYF.

V gene TRBV11-2 combines with J gene TRBJ2-1; TRBD2 agrees at 11 bases. V was pared by 3 bases and J by 0 bases, with 13 bases of the junction left unmatched. Per the germline V gene, CDR1 is SGHAT and CDR2 is FQNNGV. The CDR3 has 20 amino acids. The CDR3 bases are TGTGCCAGCAGCTTTCGGACTAGCGGGTCTTACTTTAGCTCCTACAATGAGCAGTTCTTC. Protein: CASSFRTSGSYFSSYNEQFF.

This clonotype appeared many times. The chain employs TRBV11-2 and TRBJ1-2; no clear D. V lost 3 bases to trimming and J lost 1 base, with 24 bases between them. This CDR3 is 19 amino acids long. CDR1 is SGHAT, CDR2 FQNNGV, per germline. DNA of the CDR3: TGTGCCAGCAGCTTCACTAGTTTCCCCGGGAGCCTTGTTAACTATGGCTACACCTTC. This translates into CASSFTSFPGSLVNYGYTF.

This clonotype was seen many times. The chain couples TRBV3-1 to TRBJ2-1; 13 bases match TRBD2. CDR1 is LGHDT and CDR2 is YNNKEL in the germline V gene (reference sequence). The junction had 3 bases not matched to a gene; V was cut back by 3 bases and J by 7 bases. CDR3 length equals 15 residues. The CDR3, as DNA: TGTGCCAGCAGCCAGGGACTAGCGGGGACGAATGAGCAGTTCTTC. The encoded protein is CASSQGLAGTNEQFF.

This clonotype has a handful of counts. DNA of the CDR3: TGTGCCAGCAGCTTTGGGGTGGGAGAGACCCAGTACTTC. Translated, it gives CASSFGVGETQYF. The chain is built from TRBV7-9 and TRBJ2-5; no definite D call. Germline lookup yields CDR1 SEHNR and CDR2 FQNEAQ (reference sequence). This CDR3 has 13 residues. Deletions cut 3 bases from V and 4 bases from J, with 9 bases between.

The table lists this clonotype with a few counts. The rearrangement links TRBV7-8 to TRBJ2-5; 11 bases match TRBD1. Germline CDR1 is SGHVS and CDR2 is FQNEAQ. The CDR3 is made up of 16 amino acids. The ends lost 0 bases at V and 10 bases at J; junction bases unmatched: 10. Here the CDR3 DNA reads TGTGCCAGCAGCTTAGCGAGTGGGCGGGACAGGGGGATCCAGTACTTC. Translating it yields CASSLASGRDRGIQYF.

Regarding this clonotype: A read error is possible here, since a much larger clone lies one base away. This rearrangement joins TRBV5-1 to TRBJ1-2, with D perhaps TRBD1 (5 bases). Germline assignment: CDR1 SGHRS and CDR2 YFSETQ. This CDR3 has 14 residues. Trimming took 4 bases from V and 8 from J, leaving 18 bases between them. CDR3 nucleotides: TGCGCCAGCAGCCCGAAAACTCAGGGATTAGGCTACACCTTC. Translation gives CASSPKTQGLGYTF. The whole variable domain, remainder taken from reference TRBV5-1 and TRBJ1-2, is KAGVTQTPRYLIKTRGQQVTLSCSPISGHRSVSWYQQTPGQGLQFLFEYFSETQRNKGNFPGRFSGRQFSNSRSEMNVSTLELGDSALYLCASSPKTQGLGYTFGSGTRLTVV.

At least ten counts were recorded for this clonotype. The rearrangement uses TRBV6-5 and TRBJ2-2; unclear D gene. CDR1 is MNHEY and CDR2 is SVGAGI in the germline V gene. CDR3 length: 15 amino acids. V lost 3 bases to trimming and J lost 3 bases, with 11 bases between them. The CDR3 sequence: CASSYLRPDTGELFF. CDR3 nucleotide sequence: TGTGCCAGCAGTTATTTACGACCGGACACCGGGGAGCTGTTTTTT.

J is TRBJ2-1 and V is TRBV6-2 or TRBV6-3; D gene unclear. CDR1 MNHEY and CDR2 SVGEGT come from the germline V gene. Trimming removed 4 bases at V and 2 bases at J, with 9 bases between. The length of the CDR3 is 14 residues. The CDR3 nucleotides read TGTGCCAGCAGTTCGCCTCTAGCCTACAATGAGCAGTTCTTC. It yields the protein CASSSPLAYNEQFF.

This clonotype occurred many times. The rearrangement joins TRBV5-1 to TRBJ2-5; D is unresolved. Germline values: CDR1 SGHRS, CDR2 YFSETQ. This CDR3 is 12 amino acids long. V lost 0 bases, J lost 4 bases, and 4 bases lay in between. The CDR3 here is CASSLDVETQYF. CDR3 DNA sequence: TGCGCCAGCAGCTTGGACGTAGAGACCCAGTACTTC.